Below are 10 T cell receptor beta chains sequenced from a single sample in a study of human T cells and chemical hapten exposure. As for time point: healthy volunteer bleed at 2 weeks. Unfractionated whole blood was the source from which total RNA was extracted. TCRdb re-called the RACE reads with MiXCR, one entry per CDR3 protein. The sample has 28,000 or so distinct CDR3 sequences; over 7% are singletons. Sample: whole blood. The receptors stem from a human donor in good health. Some clones in this sample may be carry-over from other donors' samples.

With respect to this clonotype: This could be a read error, since a much larger clone is one nucleotide away. The chain has TRBV18 and TRBJ2-5; D unclear. V shed 0 bases and J shed 7 bases, with 15 bases lying between them. Germline V gene lookup returns CDR1 KGHSH and CDR2 LQKENI. The CDR3 is 15 amino acids. Here the CDR3 DNA reads TGTGCCAGCTCACCACCGATGGCGCCCTGGAGGACCCAGTACTTC. Protein product: CASSPPMAPWRTQYF.

The V gene is TRBV12-3 or TRBV12-4, the J gene TRBJ2-7; D remains ambiguous. V shed 0 bases and J shed 5 bases, with 8 bases lying between them. The CDR3 sequence is 13 residues long. The CDR3 reads CASSLASYHEQYF. Here the CDR3 DNA reads TGTGCCAGCAGTTTAGCGTCTTACCACGAGCAGTACTTC.

This clonotype was seen a few times. The chain joins TRBV4-2 to TRBJ1-1; no clear D. This CDR3 contains 17 residues. The V gene's germline CDR1 is LGHNA and CDR2 YNFKEQ. V was pared by 0 bases and J by 1 base, with 15 bases between. This chain's CDR3 is CASSQDLWRTENTEAFF. CDR3 nucleotides: TGTGCCAGCAGCCAAGATCTTTGGAGGACCGAGAACACTGAAGCTTTCTTT.

To note about this clonotype: This may be a read error, as it is one base from a much larger clone. The chain has TRBV5-6 and TRBJ1-2; D remains unclear. The CDR3 is 13 amino acids. From germline, CDR1 is SGHDT and CDR2 YYEEEE. CDR3 sequence (DNA): TGTGCCAGCAGCTTGGGTACAGCCTATGGCTACAACTTC. Translating it yields CASSLGTAYGYNF. Drawing the rest from reference TRBV5-6 and TRBJ1-2, the complete variable domain is DAGVTQSPTHLIKTRGQQVTLRCSPKSGHDTVSWYQQALGQGPQFIFQYYEEEERQRGNFPDRFSGHQFPNYSSELNVNALLLGDSALYLCASSLGTAYGYNFGSGTRLTVV.

This clonotype was seen a handful of times. The gene calls are TRBV27 and TRBJ1-1; TRBD1 matches at 8 bases. Germline CDR1 and CDR2: MNHEY and SMNVEV (reference sequence). This CDR3 spans 14 amino acids. With V trimmed by 8 bases and J by 5 bases, 10 bases remained unmatched. CDR3: CASVAQGVGTEAFF. The DNA for the CDR3 is TGTGCCAGCGTCGCACAGGGGGTTGGGACTGAAGCTTTCTTT.

This clonotype was detected ten times or more. The rearrangement links TRBV7-6 to TRBJ1-2; D is perhaps TRBD1 (6 bases). There are 13 residues in the CDR3. Germline V CDR1 and CDR2: SGHVS, FNYEAQ. Trimming cost V 3 bases and J 4 bases, with 9 bases left between them. The CDR3 sequence is CASSFGGAYGYTF. The CDR3 DNA is TGTGCCAGCAGCTTCGGGGGCGCCTATGGCTACACCTTC. Combining the CDR3 with reference TRBV7-6 and TRBJ1-2 gives the whole variable domain GAGVSQSPRYKVTKRGQDVALRCDPISGHVSLYWYRQALGQGPEFLTYFNYEAQQDKSGLPNDRFSAERPEGSISTLTIQRTEQRDSAMYRCASSFGGAYGYTFGSGTRLTVV.

The chain employs TRBV6-5 and TRBJ2-5, with TRBD1 identical over 9 bases. This CDR3 has 17 residues. Germline loops: CDR1 MNHEY, CDR2 SVGAGI. Unmatched junction bases numbered 12, after V lost 2 bases and J lost 5 bases. The CDR3 region is CASSYANRGLGRETQYF. In nucleotides, the CDR3 is TGTGCCAGCAGTTACGCCAACAGGGGGCTCGGTCGGGAGACCCAGTACTTC.

This clonotype was recorded at least ten times. The rearrangement links TRBV7-9 to TRBJ1-1, with TRBD1 matching over 7 bases. CDR1 is SEHNR, CDR2 FQNEAQ, per germline (reference sequence). V lost 1 base and J lost 10; bases outside the gene matches: 3. The CDR3 is 12 residues long. As DNA, the CDR3 is TGTGCCAGCAGCTTAGATGACAGGGCAGCTTTCTTT. Translation gives CASSLDDRAAFF.

Concerning this clonotype itself: In this CDR3 the conserved last residue, phenylalanine or tryptophan, is missing, so a read error is likely. The chain has TRBV5-6 and TRBJ1-3; D is uncertain. CDR3 length: 21 amino acids. Germline lookup yields CDR1 SGHDT and CDR2 YYEEEE. V lost 4 bases and J 0 bases, leaving 29 bases between the germline ends. The CDR3 DNA follows: TGTGCCAGCAGCCTCTTTGTCGTCCGAGTCGGTCAGGCGAGCTCTGGAAACACCATATATTCT. Translating it yields CASSLFVVRVGQASSGNTIYS.

This clonotype was recorded many times. The DNA for the CDR3 is TGTGCCAGCAGCTCCTTCCGGGAAGAGACCCAGTACTTC. Translation gives CASSSFREETQYF. The chain joins TRBV7-2 to TRBJ2-5; D gene uncertain. The CDR3 length is 13 residues. The V end was cut by 4 bases, the J end by 3 bases, with 9 bases between. Germline CDR1 is SGHTA and CDR2 is FQGNSA.